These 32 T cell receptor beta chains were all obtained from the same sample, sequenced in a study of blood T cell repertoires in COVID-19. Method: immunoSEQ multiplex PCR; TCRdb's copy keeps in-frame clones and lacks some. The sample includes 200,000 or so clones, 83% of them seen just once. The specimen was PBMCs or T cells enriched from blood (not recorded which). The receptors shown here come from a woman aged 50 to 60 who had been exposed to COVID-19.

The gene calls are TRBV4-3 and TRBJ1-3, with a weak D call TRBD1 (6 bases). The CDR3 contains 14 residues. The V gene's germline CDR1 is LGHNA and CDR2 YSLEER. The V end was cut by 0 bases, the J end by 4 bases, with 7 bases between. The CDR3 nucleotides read TGCGCCAGCAGCCAAGACGACAGGGGAAACACCATATATTTT. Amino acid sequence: CASSQDDRGNTIYF.

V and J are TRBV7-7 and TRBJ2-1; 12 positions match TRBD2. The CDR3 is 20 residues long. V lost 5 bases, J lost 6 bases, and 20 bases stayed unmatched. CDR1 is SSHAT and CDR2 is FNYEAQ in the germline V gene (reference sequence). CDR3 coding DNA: TGTGCCAGCAGCCTCGACCTGAGGGGACCGACTAGCGGGGGTTTCAATGAGCAGTTCTTC. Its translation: CASSLDLRGPTSGGFNEQFF.

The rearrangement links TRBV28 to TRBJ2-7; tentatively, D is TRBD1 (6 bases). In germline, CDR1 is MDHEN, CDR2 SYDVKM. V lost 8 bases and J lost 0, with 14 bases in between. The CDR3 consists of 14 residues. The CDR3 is CASPPTGFSYEQYF. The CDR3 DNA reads TGTGCCAGCCCCCCTACAGGGTTCTCCTACGAGCAGTACTTC.

Written as DNA, the CDR3 is TGTGCCCGGCGGGACAGGCCCTACAATGAGCAGTTCTTC. As protein: CARRDRPYNEQFF. This chain uses TRBV3-1 (or the pseudogene TRBV3-2) with TRBJ2-1, with 8 bases that match TRBD1. The CDR3 length is 13 residues. Germline assignment: CDR1 LGHDT and CDR2 YNNKEL (reference sequence). V lost 11 bases to trimming and J lost 2 bases; unmatched junction nucleotides: 5.

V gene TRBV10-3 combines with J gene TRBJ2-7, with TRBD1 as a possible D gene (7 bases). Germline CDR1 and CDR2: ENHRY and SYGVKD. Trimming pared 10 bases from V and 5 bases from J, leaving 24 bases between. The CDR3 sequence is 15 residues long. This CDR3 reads CATDRGWDSTHEQYF. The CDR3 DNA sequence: TGTGCCACCGACCGGGGGTGGGACAGCACACACGAGCAGTACTTC.

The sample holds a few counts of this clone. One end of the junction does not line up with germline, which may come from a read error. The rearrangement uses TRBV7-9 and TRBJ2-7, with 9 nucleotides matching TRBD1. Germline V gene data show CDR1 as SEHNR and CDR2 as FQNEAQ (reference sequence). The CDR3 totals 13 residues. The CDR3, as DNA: TGTGCCAGCAGCTTAAACACAGGGGGCGACGAGGACTTC. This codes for CASSLNTGGDEDF.

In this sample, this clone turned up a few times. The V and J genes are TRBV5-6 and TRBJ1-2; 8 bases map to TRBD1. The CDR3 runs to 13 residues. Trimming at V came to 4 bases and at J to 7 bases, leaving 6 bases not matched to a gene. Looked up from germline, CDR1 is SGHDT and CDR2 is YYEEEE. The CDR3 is CASSHQGASGYTF. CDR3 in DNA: TGTGCCAGCAGCCATCAGGGGGCTAGTGGCTACACCTTC.

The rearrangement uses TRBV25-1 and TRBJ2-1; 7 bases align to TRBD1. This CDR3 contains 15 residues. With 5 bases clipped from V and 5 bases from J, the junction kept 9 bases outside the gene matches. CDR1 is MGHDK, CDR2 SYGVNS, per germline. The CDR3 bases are TGTGCCAGCAGTACGACAGGGAAGGTGAACAATGAGCAGTTCTTC. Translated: CASSTTGKVNNEQFF.

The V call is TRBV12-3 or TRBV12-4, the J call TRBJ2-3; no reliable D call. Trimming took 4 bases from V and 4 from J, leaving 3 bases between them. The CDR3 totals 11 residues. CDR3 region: CASSSSDTQYF. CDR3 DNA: TGTGCCAGCAGTTCATCAGATACGCAGTATTTT.

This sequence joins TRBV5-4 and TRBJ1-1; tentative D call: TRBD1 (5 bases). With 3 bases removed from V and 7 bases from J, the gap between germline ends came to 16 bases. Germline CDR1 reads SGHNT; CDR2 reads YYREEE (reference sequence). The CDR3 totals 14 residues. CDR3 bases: TGTGCCAGCAGCTCTCCCGACAGCCGCGGTGAAGCTTTCTTT. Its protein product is CASSSPDSRGEAFF.

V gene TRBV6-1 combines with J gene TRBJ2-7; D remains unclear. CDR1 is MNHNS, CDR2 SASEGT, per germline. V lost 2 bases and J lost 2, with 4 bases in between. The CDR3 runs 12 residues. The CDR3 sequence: CASSEPAYEQYF. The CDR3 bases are TGTGCCAGCAGTGAACCCGCCTACGAGCAGTACTTC.

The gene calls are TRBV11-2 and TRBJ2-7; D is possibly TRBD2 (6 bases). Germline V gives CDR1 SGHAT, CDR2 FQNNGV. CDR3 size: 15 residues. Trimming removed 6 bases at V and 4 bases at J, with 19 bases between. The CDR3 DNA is TGTGCCAGCAGGGCCGGGTCCTCGGGGGTATACGAGCAGTACTTC. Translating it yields CASRAGSSGVYEQYF.

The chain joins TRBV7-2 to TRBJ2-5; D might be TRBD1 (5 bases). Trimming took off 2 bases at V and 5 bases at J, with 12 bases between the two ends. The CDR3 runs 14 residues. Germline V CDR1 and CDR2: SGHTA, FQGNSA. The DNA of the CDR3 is TGTGCCAGCAGCTTAAGCGTGGGGCATGAGACCCAGTACTTC. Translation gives CASSLSVGHETQYF.

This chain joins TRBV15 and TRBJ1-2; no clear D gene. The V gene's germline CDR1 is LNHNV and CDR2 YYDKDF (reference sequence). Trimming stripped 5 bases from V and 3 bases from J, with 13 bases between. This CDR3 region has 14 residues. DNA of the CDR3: TGTGCCACCAGCCCGGGCGGGGATTACTATGGCTACACCTTC. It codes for CATSPGGDYYGYTF.

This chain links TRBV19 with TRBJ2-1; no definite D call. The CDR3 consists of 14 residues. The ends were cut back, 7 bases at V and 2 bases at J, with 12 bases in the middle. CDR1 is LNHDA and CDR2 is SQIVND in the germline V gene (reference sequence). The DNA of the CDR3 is TGTGCCAGTACCCCGCAGATCACCTACAATGAGCAGTTCTTC. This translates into CASTPQITYNEQFF.

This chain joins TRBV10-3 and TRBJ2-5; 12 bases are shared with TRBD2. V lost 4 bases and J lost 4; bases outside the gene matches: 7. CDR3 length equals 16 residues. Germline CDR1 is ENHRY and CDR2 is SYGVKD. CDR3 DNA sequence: TGTGCCATCAGTGTGACTAGCGGGGGCACGGGAGAGACCCAGTACTTC. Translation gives CAISVTSGGTGETQYF.

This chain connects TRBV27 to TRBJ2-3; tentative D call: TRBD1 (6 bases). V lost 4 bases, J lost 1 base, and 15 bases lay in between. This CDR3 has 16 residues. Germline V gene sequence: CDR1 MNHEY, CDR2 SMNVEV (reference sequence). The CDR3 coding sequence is TGTGCCAGCAGTTCTTCAGGGGCCGGGGGCACAGATACGCAGTATTTT. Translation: CASSSSGAGGTDTQYF.

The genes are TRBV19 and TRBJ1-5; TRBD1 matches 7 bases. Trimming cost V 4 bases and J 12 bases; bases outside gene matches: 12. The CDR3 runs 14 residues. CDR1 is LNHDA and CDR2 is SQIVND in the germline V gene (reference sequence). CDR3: CASSNPTDRKLQHF. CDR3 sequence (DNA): TGTGCCAGTAGTAATCCTACGGACAGGAAACTCCAGCATTTT.

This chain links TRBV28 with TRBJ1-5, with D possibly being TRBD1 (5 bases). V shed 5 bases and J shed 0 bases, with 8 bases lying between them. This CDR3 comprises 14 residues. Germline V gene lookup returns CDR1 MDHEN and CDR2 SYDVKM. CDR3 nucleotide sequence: TGTGCCAGCAGTCCAGGGAATAGCAATCAGCCCCAGCATTTT. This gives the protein CASSPGNSNQPQHF.

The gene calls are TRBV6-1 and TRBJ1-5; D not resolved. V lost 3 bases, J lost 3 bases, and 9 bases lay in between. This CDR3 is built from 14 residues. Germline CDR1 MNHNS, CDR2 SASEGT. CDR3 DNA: TGTGCCAGCAGTGATGGCAGGCACAATCAGCCCCAGCATTTT. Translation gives CASSDGRHNQPQHF.

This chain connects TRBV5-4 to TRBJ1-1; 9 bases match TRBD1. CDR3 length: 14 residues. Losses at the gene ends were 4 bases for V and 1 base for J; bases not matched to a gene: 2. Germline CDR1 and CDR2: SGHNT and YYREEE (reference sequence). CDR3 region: CASSEGQGNTEAFF. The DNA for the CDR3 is TGTGCCAGCAGCGAGGGACAGGGGAACACTGAAGCTTTCTTT.

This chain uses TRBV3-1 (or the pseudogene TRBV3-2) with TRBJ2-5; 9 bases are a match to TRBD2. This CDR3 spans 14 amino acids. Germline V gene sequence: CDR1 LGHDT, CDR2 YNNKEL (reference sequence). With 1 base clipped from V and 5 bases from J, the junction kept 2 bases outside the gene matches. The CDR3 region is CASSQASGAETQYF. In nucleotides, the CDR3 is TGTGCCAGCAGCCAAGCTAGCGGGGCGGAGACCCAGTACTTC.

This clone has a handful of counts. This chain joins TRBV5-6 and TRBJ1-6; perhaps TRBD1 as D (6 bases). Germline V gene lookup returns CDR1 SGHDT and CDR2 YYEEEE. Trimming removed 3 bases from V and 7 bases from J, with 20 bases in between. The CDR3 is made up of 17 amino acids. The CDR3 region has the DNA TGTGCCAGCAGCTCTAGGGGGGGGATTTTGAGGAATTCACCCCTCCACTTT. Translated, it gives CASSSRGGILRNSPLHF.

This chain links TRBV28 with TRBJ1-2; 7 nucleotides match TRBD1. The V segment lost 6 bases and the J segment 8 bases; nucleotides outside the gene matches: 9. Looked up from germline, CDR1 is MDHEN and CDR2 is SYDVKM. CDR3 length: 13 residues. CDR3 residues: CASRTGAFWGYTF. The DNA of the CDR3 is TGTGCCAGCAGAACAGGGGCTTTCTGGGGCTACACCTTC.

The CDR3 DNA reads as TGTGCCAGCAGCCCTCGGGTTAGTAATTCACCCCTCCACTTT. It encodes CASSPRVSNSPLHF. V and J are TRBV13 and TRBJ1-6; D gene ambiguous. This CDR3 contains 14 residues. Per the germline V gene, CDR1 is PRHDT and CDR2 is FYEKMQ (reference sequence). Between the trimmed V and J ends, which lost 5 bases and 6 bases, there was a span of 11 bases.

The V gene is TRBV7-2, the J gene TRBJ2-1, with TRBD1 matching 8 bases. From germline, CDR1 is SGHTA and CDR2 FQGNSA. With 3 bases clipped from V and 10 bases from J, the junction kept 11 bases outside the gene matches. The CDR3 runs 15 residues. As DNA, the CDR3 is TGTGCCAGCAGCTTCCAGACAGGGGCTAGTTTGGAGCAGTTCTTC. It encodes CASSFQTGASLEQFF.

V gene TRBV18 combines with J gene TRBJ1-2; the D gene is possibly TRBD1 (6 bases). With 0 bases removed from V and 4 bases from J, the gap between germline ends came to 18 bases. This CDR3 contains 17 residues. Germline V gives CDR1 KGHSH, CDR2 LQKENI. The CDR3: CASSPPVGQGSTYGYTF. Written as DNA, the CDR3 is TGTGCCAGCTCACCACCGGTAGGGCAGGGGTCGACCTATGGCTACACCTTC.

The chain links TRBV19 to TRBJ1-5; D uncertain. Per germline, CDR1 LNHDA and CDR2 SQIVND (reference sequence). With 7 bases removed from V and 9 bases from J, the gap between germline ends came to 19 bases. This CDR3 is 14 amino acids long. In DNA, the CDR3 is TGTGCCAGTACCCTAGACGGGGTAAAGGGGCCCCAGCATTTT. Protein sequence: CASTLDGVKGPQHF. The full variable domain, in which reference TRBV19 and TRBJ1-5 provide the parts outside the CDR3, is DGGITQSPKYLFRKEGQNVTLSCEQNLNHDAMYWYRQDPGQGLRLIYYSQIVNDFQKGDIAEGYSVSREKKESFPLTVTSAQKNPTAFYLCASTLDGVKGPQHFGDGTRLSIL.

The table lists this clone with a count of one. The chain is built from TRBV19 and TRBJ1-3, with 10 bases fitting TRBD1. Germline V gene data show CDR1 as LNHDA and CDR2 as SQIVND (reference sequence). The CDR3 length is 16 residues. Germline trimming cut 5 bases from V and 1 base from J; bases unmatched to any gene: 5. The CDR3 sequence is CASSLDRGRSGNTIYF. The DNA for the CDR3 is TGTGCCAGTAGTCTCGACAGGGGGCGATCTGGAAACACCATATATTTT.

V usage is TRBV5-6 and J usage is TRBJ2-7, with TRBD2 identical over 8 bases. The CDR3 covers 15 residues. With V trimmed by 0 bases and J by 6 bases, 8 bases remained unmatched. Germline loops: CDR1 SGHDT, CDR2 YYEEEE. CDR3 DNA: TGTGCCAGCAGCTTGGCCTTCGGGGGGGCCTTCGAGCAGTACTTC. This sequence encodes CASSLAFGGAFEQYF.

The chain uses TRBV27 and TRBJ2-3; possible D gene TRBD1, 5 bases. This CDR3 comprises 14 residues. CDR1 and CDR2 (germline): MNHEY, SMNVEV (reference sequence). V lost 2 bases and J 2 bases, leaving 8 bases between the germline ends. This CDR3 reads CASSLRGYTDTQYF. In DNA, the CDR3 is TGTGCCAGCAGTTTAAGGGGTTACACAGATACGCAGTATTTT.

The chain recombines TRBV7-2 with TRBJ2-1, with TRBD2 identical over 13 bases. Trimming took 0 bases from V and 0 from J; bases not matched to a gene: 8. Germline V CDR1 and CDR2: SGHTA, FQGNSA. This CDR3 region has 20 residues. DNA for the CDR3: TGTGCCAGCAGCTTAGCGGGGACTAGCGGGGTAGGGAGCTCCTACAATGAGCAGTTCTTC. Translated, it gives CASSLAGTSGVGSSYNEQFF.